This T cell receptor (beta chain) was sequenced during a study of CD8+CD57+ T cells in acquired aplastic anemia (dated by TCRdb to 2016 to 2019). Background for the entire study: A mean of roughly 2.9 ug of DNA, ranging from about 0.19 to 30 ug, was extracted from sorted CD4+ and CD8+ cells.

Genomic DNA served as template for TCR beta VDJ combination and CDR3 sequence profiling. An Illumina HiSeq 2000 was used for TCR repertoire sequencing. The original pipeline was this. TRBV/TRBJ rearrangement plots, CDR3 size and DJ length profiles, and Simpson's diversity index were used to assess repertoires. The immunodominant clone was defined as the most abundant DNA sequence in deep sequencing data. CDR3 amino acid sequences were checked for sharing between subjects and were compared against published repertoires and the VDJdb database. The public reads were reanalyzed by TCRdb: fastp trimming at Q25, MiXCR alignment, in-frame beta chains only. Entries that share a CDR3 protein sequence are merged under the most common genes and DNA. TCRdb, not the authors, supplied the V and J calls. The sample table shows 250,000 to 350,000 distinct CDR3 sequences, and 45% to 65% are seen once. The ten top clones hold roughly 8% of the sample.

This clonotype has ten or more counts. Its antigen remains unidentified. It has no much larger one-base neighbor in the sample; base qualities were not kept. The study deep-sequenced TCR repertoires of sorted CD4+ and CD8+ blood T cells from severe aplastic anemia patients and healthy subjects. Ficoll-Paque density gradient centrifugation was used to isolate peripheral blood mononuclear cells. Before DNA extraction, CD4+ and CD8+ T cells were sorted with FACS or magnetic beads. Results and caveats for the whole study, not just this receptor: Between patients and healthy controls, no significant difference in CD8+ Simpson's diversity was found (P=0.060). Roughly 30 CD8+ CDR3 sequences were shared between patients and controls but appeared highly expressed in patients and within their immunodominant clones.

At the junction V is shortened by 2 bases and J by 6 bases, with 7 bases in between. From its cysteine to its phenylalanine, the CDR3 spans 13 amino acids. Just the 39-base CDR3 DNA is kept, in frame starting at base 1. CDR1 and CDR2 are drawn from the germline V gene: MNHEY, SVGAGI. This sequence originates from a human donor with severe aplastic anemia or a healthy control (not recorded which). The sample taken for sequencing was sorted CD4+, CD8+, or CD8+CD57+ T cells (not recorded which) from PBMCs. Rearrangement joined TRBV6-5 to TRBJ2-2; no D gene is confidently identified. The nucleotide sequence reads TGTGCCAGCAGTTACAGGGCTGCCGGGGAGCTGTTTTTT. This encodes CASSYRAAGELFF.